The TCR beta chain described here comes from a study of T cell repertoires in cytomegalovirus infection. V was clipped by 5 bases and J by 5 bases, with 10 bases between them. CDR1 is SNHLY and CDR2 is FYNNEI in the germline V gene. This CDR3 is 13 amino acids long. A single record per CDR3 protein comes from TCRdb applying MiXCR to the reads. The table shows about 60,000 distinct CDR3 sequences, with about a third occurring only once. Comment on this clonotype: The target antigen is unknown.

This clonotype was obtained from a human donor in good health (CMV status not recorded). Some clones in this sample may be carry-over from other donors' samples. This chain uses TRBV2 with TRBJ2-1; no firm D call. Sequencing was done on a sample of PBMCs, sequenced either directly or after in vitro stimulation (not recorded which). CDR3 amino acids: CASSLLRNNEQFF. In DNA form, the CDR3 reads TGTGCCAGCAGTCTTCTTCGGAACAATGAGCAGTTCTTC.